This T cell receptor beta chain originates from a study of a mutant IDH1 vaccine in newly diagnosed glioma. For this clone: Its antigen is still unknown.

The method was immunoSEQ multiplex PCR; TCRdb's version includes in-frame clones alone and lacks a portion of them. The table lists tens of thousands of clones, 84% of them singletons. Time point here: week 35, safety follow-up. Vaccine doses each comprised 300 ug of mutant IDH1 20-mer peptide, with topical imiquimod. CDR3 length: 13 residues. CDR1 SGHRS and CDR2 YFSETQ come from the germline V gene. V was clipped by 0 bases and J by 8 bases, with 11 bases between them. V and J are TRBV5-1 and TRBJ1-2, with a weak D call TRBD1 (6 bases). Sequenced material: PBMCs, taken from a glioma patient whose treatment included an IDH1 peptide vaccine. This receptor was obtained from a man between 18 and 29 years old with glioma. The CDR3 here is CASSLEGGRGYTF. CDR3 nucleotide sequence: TGCGCCAGCAGCTTGGAGGGGGGAAGAGGCTACACCTTC.